Below, one TCR beta chain is given with its context. The time point is: blood 4 weeks post-SBRT, at nephrectomy. Treatment in this sample: 15 Gy SBRT to primary tumor, nephrectomy 4 weeks later. This entry is derived from a study of radiation and T cells in renal cell carcinoma. Sequenced by immunoSEQ multiplex PCR; TCRdb stores in-frame clones only, minus some. Among approximately 65,000 clones, 60% to 85% were seen once, and the ten largest hold approximately 6.8%. Sequences were derived from blood, sampled from a patient whose treatment included radiotherapy and nephrectomy. The sequence came from a man between 60 and 70 years old with renal cell carcinoma.

The CDR3 reads CSVWEGSYNEQFF. CDR3 DNA: TGCAGCGTTTGGGAGGGATCCTACAATGAGCAGTTCTTC. V usage is TRBV29-1 and J usage is TRBJ2-1; TRBD2 matches 7 bases. In germline, CDR1 is SQVTM, CDR2 ANQGSEA. The CDR3 consists of 13 residues. With V trimmed by 5 bases and J by 1 base, 2 bases remained unmatched.